This T cell receptor (beta chain) is drawn from a study of CD8+ T cells in alopecia areata. General study findings and limits: Higher clonality than in normal scalp was seen in lesional scalp, especially alopecia totalis/universalis.

Following RNA extraction, reverse transcription yielded cDNA that acted as the sequencing template. Assay: immunoSEQ multiplex PCR; the TCRdb copy retains only in-frame clones and omits some. Among under 40,000 clones, around half were seen once, and the ten largest hold more than 1.5%. For this clone: The target antigen is unknown.

The CD4+ cells of 5 or 6 biomarker-study patients went through sorting. This sorting yielded CD25+CD127- cells. Trimming removed 0 bases from V and 0 bases from J, with 10 bases in between. Germline CDR1 and CDR2: SGHNT and YYREEE (reference sequence). The CDR3 covers 15 residues. The chain is built from TRBV5-4 and TRBJ2-7; unclear D gene. The specimen was CD4+ Tregs sorted from blood. The receptor's source is a human donor with alopecia areata. CDR3 amino acids: CASSLEGASSYEQYF. CDR3 nucleotide sequence: TGTGCCAGCAGCTTGGAGGGCGCGAGCTCCTACGAGCAGTACTTC.